These T cell receptor beta chains were read from a single sample in a study of T cells in Graves' hyperthyroidism and ophthalmopathy. TCRdb recomputed calls from the multiplex PCR reads with MiXCR, one row per CDR3 protein. The sample yields some 490,000 distinct CDR3 sequences, roughly 15% seen once. The sequenced sample consisted of blood. The origin of the receptors is a woman under 40 with Graves' ophthalmopathy. Each CDR3 is given with its conserved first and last residue. The D gene is left open where the match is weak. The listing skips clone size in some rows; elsewhere it reads once, few, many or a size class.

v_gene: TRBV10-3; d_gene: .; j_gene: TRBJ1-2; abundance: .; CDR3aa: CAISERDSSEGYTF; CDR3nt: TGTGCCATCAGTGAGCGGGACTCAAGTGAAGGCTACACCTTC
v_gene: TRBV18; d_gene: TRBD2; j_gene: TRBJ2-7; abundance: .; CDR3aa: CASSLTSGSYEQHF; CDR3nt: TGTGCCAGCTCACTGACTAGCGGTTCCTACGAGCAGCACTTC
v_gene: TRBV4-3; d_gene: TRBD1; j_gene: TRBJ2-2; abundance: .; CDR3aa: CASSRTGGFAGELFF; CDR3nt: TGCGCCAGCAGCCGGACAGGGGGCTTTGCCGGGGAGCTGTTTTTT
v_gene: TRBV5-1; d_gene: TRBD1; j_gene: TRBJ2-2; abundance: many; CDR3aa: CASTKLASGTGDTGELFF; CDR3nt: TGCGCCAGCACCAAGCTTGCCTCCGGGACAGGGGACACCGGGGAGCTGTTTTTT
v_gene: TRBV4-1; d_gene: .; j_gene: TRBJ2-7; abundance: .; CDR3aa: CASSQHKSWSFDEQYF; CDR3nt: TGCGCCAGCAGCCAACACAAGTCGTGGTCTTTCGACGAGCAGTACTTC
v_gene: TRBV5-1; d_gene: TRBD1; j_gene: TRBJ2-1; abundance: many; CDR3aa: CASSLADRGAYSEQFF; CDR3nt: TGCGCCAGCAGCTTGGCCGACAGGGGGGCCTACAGTGAGCAGTTCTTC
v_gene: TRBV7-2; d_gene: .; j_gene: TRBJ1-5; abundance: .; CDR3aa: CASSSGIGPLQPQHF; CDR3nt: TGTGCCAGCAGCTCAGGGATCGGGCCTCTCCAGCCCCAGCATTTT
v_gene: TRBV4-3; d_gene: TRBD2; j_gene: TRBJ2-5; abundance: .; CDR3aa: CAGSQDRLAGETQYF; CDR3nt: TGCGCCGGCAGCCAAGATCGACTAGCGGGAGAGACCCAGTACTTC
v_gene: TRBV7-3; d_gene: .; j_gene: TRBJ1-1; abundance: few; CDR3aa: CASSLSLGATEAFF; CDR3nt: TGTGCCAGCAGCTTAAGCCTGGGGGCCACTGAAGCTTTCTTT
v_gene: TRBV5-4; d_gene: TRBD1; j_gene: TRBJ2-5; abundance: .; CDR3aa: CASSQGQGNSETQYF; CDR3nt: TGTGCCAGCAGCCAGGGACAGGGGAACTCAGAGACCCAGTACTTC
v_gene: TRBV11-2; d_gene: TRBD1; j_gene: TRBJ1-1; abundance: many; CDR3aa: CASSLRWDSEAFF; CDR3nt: TGTGCCAGCAGCTTAAGATGGGACAGTGAAGCTTTCTTT
v_gene: TRBV20-1; d_gene: .; j_gene: TRBJ2-7; abundance: few; CDR3aa: CSANADRANWQYF; CDR3nt: TGCAGTGCCAATGCTGACAGAGCGAATTGGCAGTACTTC
v_gene: TRBV12-3/TRBV12-4; d_gene: .; j_gene: TRBJ1-1; abundance: many; CDR3aa: CASSSIATEAFF; CDR3nt: TGTGCCAGCAGCTCCATCGCCACTGAAGCTTTCTTT
v_gene: TRBV28; d_gene: TRBD1; j_gene: TRBJ1-3; abundance: many; CDR3aa: CASSSLDRGISGNTIYF; CDR3nt: TGTGCCAGCAGTTCCCTGGACAGGGGGATCTCTGGAAACACCATATATTTT
v_gene: TRBV6-1; d_gene: .; j_gene: TRBJ2-5; abundance: many; CDR3aa: CASSPESETQYF; CDR3nt: TGTGCCAGCAGCCCTGAAAGCGAGACCCAGTACTTC
v_gene: TRBV5-1; d_gene: TRBD1; j_gene: TRBJ2-7; abundance: .; CDR3aa: CASSSYGTGSNEQYF; CDR3nt: TGCGCCAGCAGCTCGTACGGGACAGGGTCGAACGAGCAGTACTTC
v_gene: TRBV14; d_gene: .; j_gene: TRBJ2-2; abundance: .; CDR3aa: CASSLQGSNTGELFF; CDR3nt: TGTGCCAGCAGCTTACAGGGTTCGAACACCGGGGAGCTGTTTTTT
v_gene: TRBV20-1; d_gene: .; j_gene: TRBJ1-4; abundance: .; CDR3aa: CSATPGPGPEKLFF; CDR3nt: TGCAGTGCCACCCCCGGACCCGGGCCTGAAAAACTGTTTTTT
v_gene: TRBV28; d_gene: .; j_gene: TRBJ2-2; abundance: few; CDR3aa: CASSLSVSGELFF; CDR3nt: TGTGCCAGCAGTTTATCGGTATCCGGGGAGCTGTTTTTT
v_gene: TRBV20-1; d_gene: .; j_gene: TRBJ1-2; abundance: many; CDR3aa: CSANRDTLGAGGYTF; CDR3nt: TGCAGTGCTAACCGGGACACCTTAGGGGCGGGTGGCTACACCTTC
v_gene: TRBV20-1; d_gene: .; j_gene: TRBJ2-3; abundance: few; CDR3aa: CSAGRDRSTDTQYF; CDR3nt: TGCAGTGCTGGGAGGGACAGGTCCACAGATACGCAGTATTTT
v_gene: TRBV7-2; d_gene: .; j_gene: TRBJ1-4; abundance: .; CDR3aa: CASSPRGQEGKLFF; CDR3nt: TGTGCCAGCAGCCCCCGGGGCCAGGAGGGAAAACTGTTTTTT
v_gene: TRBV7-2; d_gene: .; j_gene: TRBJ2-2; abundance: many; CDR3aa: CASSLQVANTGELFF; CDR3nt: TGTGCCAGCAGCTTACAGGTCGCGAACACCGGGGAGCTGTTTTTT
v_gene: TRBV6-1; d_gene: TRBD2; j_gene: TRBJ2-1; abundance: many; CDR3aa: CASSAGTSVYNEQFF; CDR3nt: TGTGCCAGCAGTGCCGGGACTAGCGTCTACAATGAGCAGTTCTTC
v_gene: TRBV5-5; d_gene: .; j_gene: TRBJ2-5; abundance: .; CDR3aa: CASNPRGGQETQYF; CDR3nt: TGTGCCAGCAACCCGAGGGGCGGACAAGAGACCCAGTACTTC
v_gene: TRBV20-1; d_gene: TRBD1; j_gene: TRBJ1-2; abundance: many; CDR3aa: CSARPDVYTSGGGYTF; CDR3nt: TGCAGTGCTAGGCCTGACGTATACACCTCAGGGGGTGGCTACACCTTC
v_gene: TRBV19; d_gene: TRBD1; j_gene: TRBJ2-1; abundance: .; CDR3aa: CASTHSDREYEQFF; CDR3nt: TGTGCCAGTACCCACTCCGACAGGGAATATGAGCAGTTCTTC
v_gene: TRBV25-1; d_gene: TRBD2; j_gene: TRBJ2-2; abundance: few; CDR3aa: CASNSGLVGGSHGTGELFF; CDR3nt: TGTGCCAGCAACTCGGGATTGGTTGGCGGGAGTCATGGCACCGGGGAGCTGTTTTTT
v_gene: TRBV5-1; d_gene: TRBD1; j_gene: TRBJ1-4; abundance: .; CDR3aa: CASSATLGGQREKLFF; CDR3nt: TGCGCCAGCAGCGCCACCCTAGGGGGCCAGAGGGAAAAACTGTTTTTT
v_gene: TRBV5-1; d_gene: TRBD1; j_gene: TRBJ1-1; abundance: many; CDR3aa: CASSLGGGAPFHTEAFF; CDR3nt: TGCGCCAGCAGCTTGGGAGGGGGCGCGCCCTTTCACACTGAAGCTTTCTTT
v_gene: TRBV6-2/TRBV6-3; d_gene: TRBD2; j_gene: TRBJ2-1; abundance: many; CDR3aa: CASSTRSVLAGEGSYNEQFF; CDR3nt: TGTGCCAGCAGTACGCGCTCCGTACTAGCGGGAGAGGGTTCCTACAATGAGCAGTTCTTC
v_gene: TRBV5-5; d_gene: TRBD1; j_gene: TRBJ2-3; abundance: .; CDR3aa: CASSLEQGADTQYF; CDR3nt: TGTGCCAGCAGCTTGGAACAGGGGGCTGATACGCAGTATTTT
v_gene: TRBV2; d_gene: .; j_gene: TRBJ2-7; abundance: many; CDR3aa: CASSEIRTEQYF; CDR3nt: TGTGCCAGCAGTGAAATCAGGACAGAGCAGTACTTC
v_gene: TRBV15; d_gene: .; j_gene: TRBJ2-2; abundance: many; CDR3aa: CATSRDLPSGTGNTGELFF; CDR3nt: TGTGCCACCAGCAGAGATCTGCCCAGTGGCACTGGGAACACCGGGGAGCTGTTTTTT
v_gene: TRBV15; d_gene: .; j_gene: TRBJ2-3; abundance: few; CDR3aa: CATSRSTDTQYF; CDR3nt: TGTGCCACCAGCAGGAGCACAGATACGCAGTATTTT
v_gene: TRBV5-1; d_gene: TRBD1; j_gene: TRBJ1-2; abundance: few; CDR3aa: CASSLGTGGGGYTF; CDR3nt: TGCGCCAGCAGCTTGGGAACAGGGGGCGGTGGCTACACCTTC
v_gene: TRBV7-2; d_gene: TRBD2; j_gene: TRBJ2-4; abundance: many; CDR3aa: CASSSIVSGVKNIQYF; CDR3nt: TGTGCCAGCAGCTCGATCGTAAGCGGGGTCAAAAACATTCAGTACTTC
v_gene: TRBV20-1; d_gene: .; j_gene: TRBJ1-5; abundance: few; CDR3aa: CSARAGAHVTNQPQHF; CDR3nt: TGCAGTGCTAGAGCCGGGGCTCATGTTACCAATCAGCCCCAGCATTTT
v_gene: TRBV20-1; d_gene: .; j_gene: TRBJ2-3; abundance: many; CDR3aa: CSARDGRPGTDTQYF; CDR3nt: TGCAGTGCTAGAGATGGCCGCCCGGGGACAGATACGCAGTATTTT
v_gene: TRBV11-2; d_gene: TRBD1; j_gene: TRBJ1-1; abundance: .; CDR3aa: CASRGDRGRYTEAFF; CDR3nt: TGTGCCAGCAGGGGGGACAGGGGTCGGTACACTGAAGCTTTCTTT
v_gene: TRBV20-1; d_gene: TRBD1; j_gene: TRBJ1-3; abundance: .; CDR3aa: CSATRQGFSGNTIYF; CDR3nt: TGCAGTGCTACGCGACAGGGCTTCTCTGGAAACACCATATATTTT
v_gene: TRBV6-2/TRBV6-3; d_gene: TRBD1; j_gene: TRBJ1-5; abundance: many; CDR3aa: CASRLQGTAPQHF; CDR3nt: TGTGCCAGCAGACTACAGGGGACGGCGCCCCAGCATTTT
v_gene: TRBV6-9; d_gene: .; j_gene: TRBJ2-6; abundance: .; CDR3aa: CASSYRTGANVLTF; CDR3nt: TGTGCCAGCAGTTACAGGACTGGGGCCAACGTCCTGACTTTC
v_gene: TRBV6-1; d_gene: TRBD2; j_gene: TRBJ2-3; abundance: few; CDR3aa: CASSRRLAGTDTQYF; CDR3nt: TGTGCCAGCAGTCGACGACTAGCGGGAACAGATACGCAGTATTTT
v_gene: TRBV11-3; d_gene: TRBD2; j_gene: TRBJ2-1; abundance: many; CDR3aa: CASSPGLAGGPDEQFF; CDR3nt: TGTGCCAGCAGCCCGGGACTAGCGGGAGGGCCTGATGAGCAGTTCTTC
v_gene: TRBV6-1; d_gene: TRBD1; j_gene: TRBJ1-1; abundance: many; CDR3aa: CASNKQGLNTEAFF; CDR3nt: TGTGCCAGCAACAAACAGGGGTTAAACACTGAAGCTTTCTTT
v_gene: TRBV20-1; d_gene: .; j_gene: TRBJ1-1; abundance: many; CDR3aa: CSARGSTGAEAFF; CDR3nt: TGCAGTGCTAGAGGCTCAACAGGAGCTGAAGCTTTCTTT
v_gene: TRBV6-1; d_gene: TRBD2; j_gene: TRBJ2-2; abundance: many; CDR3aa: CASSRTSGHTGELFF; CDR3nt: TGTGCCAGCAGTCGGACTAGCGGGCACACCGGGGAGCTGTTTTTT
v_gene: TRBV5-4; d_gene: TRBD2; j_gene: TRBJ2-3; abundance: .; CDR3aa: CASMSREGTDTQYF; CDR3nt: TGTGCCAGCATGTCGCGGGAGGGGACAGATACGCAGTATTTT
v_gene: TRBV19; d_gene: .; j_gene: TRBJ2-7; abundance: few; CDR3aa: CASQSGTYEQYF; CDR3nt: TGTGCCAGCCAGTCAGGGACCTACGAGCAGTACTTC
v_gene: TRBV20-1; d_gene: TRBD2; j_gene: TRBJ2-3; abundance: many; CDR3aa: CSARGTLGSGSADTQYF; CDR3nt: TGCAGTGCTAGGGGGACCCTGGGTAGCGGGAGTGCAGATACGCAGTATTTT
v_gene: TRBV5-6; d_gene: .; j_gene: TRBJ1-2; abundance: many; CDR3aa: CASSSLPGGYTF; CDR3nt: TGTGCCAGCAGCTCTCTCCCAGGTGGCTACACCTTC
v_gene: TRBV10-1; d_gene: TRBD2; j_gene: TRBJ2-3; abundance: .; CDR3aa: CASSEMEASGSTDTQYF; CDR3nt: TGCGCCAGCAGTGAAATGGAGGCTAGCGGGAGTACAGATACGCAGTATTTT
v_gene: TRBV7-9; d_gene: .; j_gene: TRBJ1-1; abundance: .; CDR3aa: CASSLNKGFTGAFF; CDR3nt: TGTGCCAGCAGCTTAAACAAGGGCTTTACTGGAGCTTTCTTT
v_gene: TRBV27; d_gene: .; j_gene: TRBJ2-7; abundance: many; CDR3aa: CASSSDSTYEQYF; CDR3nt: TGTGCCAGCAGCTCCGACAGCACCTACGAGCAGTACTTC
v_gene: TRBV20-1; d_gene: .; j_gene: TRBJ1-2; abundance: .; CDR3aa: CSAYLDNSNYGYTF; CDR3nt: TGCAGTGCCTACCTGGACAACTCTAACTATGGCTACACCTTC
v_gene: TRBV7-9; d_gene: TRBD1; j_gene: TRBJ2-7; abundance: few; CDR3aa: CASSLVPGGGYEQYF; CDR3nt: TGTGCCAGCAGCTTAGTTCCAGGGGGCGGCTACGAGCAGTACTTC
v_gene: TRBV5-1; d_gene: .; j_gene: TRBJ2-1; abundance: few; CDR3aa: CASSLGVGRVYNEQFF; CDR3nt: TGCGCCAGCAGCTTGGGGGTAGGGAGAGTGTACAATGAGCAGTTCTTC
v_gene: TRBV7-9; d_gene: TRBD1; j_gene: TRBJ1-6; abundance: .; CDR3aa: CVSMGGGDSPLHF; CDR3nt: TGTGTCAGCATGGGAGGGGGCGACTCACCCCTCCACTTT